A selection of T cell receptor beta chains follows, all from one sample in a study of blood T cell repertoires in COVID-19. Clones were sequenced by immunoSEQ multiplex PCR, and TCRdb holds only the in-frame ones, with some missing. Here the sample spans some 180,000 clones, roughly 88% being singletons. What was sequenced was peripheral blood. These receptors all stem from a human donor in a cohort sampled during active COVID-19. The conserved cysteine and the conserved F or W are not part of the CDR3 here.

TRBV30	TRBJ2-7	11	AWSGTGTYEQY
TRBV5-1	TRBJ2-1	14	ASSLAEGLAGLVQF
TRBV20-1	TRBJ1-6	12	SASLGAGVAPLH
TRBV7-2	TRBJ2-2	16	ASSLLYRQGARTGELF
TRBV20-1	TRBJ1-5	13	SASRDRASNQPQH
TRBV28	TRBJ1-5	13	ASSRTGRDNQPQH
TRBV10-3	TRBJ2-1	11	AITGGLTNEQF
TRBV7-2	TRBJ2-7	13	ASSLGLGPSSEQY
TRBV18	TRBJ2-5	12	ASSSGGPPETQY
TRBV11-2	TRBJ2-7	13	ASSLFGPSSYEQY
TRBV18	TRBJ2-1	14	ASSPSRAGGHNEQF
TRBV18	TRBJ2-3	12	ASSPGVGTDTQY
TRBV19	TRBJ2-1	15	ASSTTSGKSSYNEQF
TRBV2	TRBJ1-2	11	ASVQGIPYGYT
TRBV2	TRBJ1-5	11	ASSTTENQPQH
TRBV5-1	TRBJ2-5	14	ASSSPLAGVGETQY
TRBV5-1	TRBJ2-1	13	ASRSAGGSNNEQF
TRBV19	TRBJ1-5	14	ASSIVQGSGNQPQH
TRBV5-5	TRBJ2-1	15	ASSLESAGETYNEQF
TRBV30	TRBJ1-2	14	AWSIQGARPISGYT
TRBV9	TRBJ2-5	14	ASSPRTGTGQETQY
TRBV27	TRBJ2-1	13	ASSPGTSGSGEQF
TRBV10-2	TRBJ1-1	10	ASSETYRGAF
TRBV19	TRBJ2-7	13	ASTIGSGPSYEQY
TRBV13	TRBJ2-7	13	ASSSQRDPLYEQY
TRBV4-1	TRBJ2-3	15	ASSQDRRQGGTDTQY
TRBV7-2	TRBJ2-3	15	ASTLARAGGPGDTQY
TRBV5-1	TRBJ2-2	15	ASSLYLAGGNSGELF
TRBV4-1	TRBJ2-7	14	ASSQGPAGGTYEQY
TRBV19	TRBJ2-7	13	ASSMSAGASYEQY
TRBV2	TRBJ1-2	10	ASRTGGGGYT
TRBV7-9	TRBJ1-2	14	ASSSKGGFANYGYT
TRBV28	TRBJ2-3	11	ASTRGGSDTQY
TRBV19	TRBJ2-7	13	ASSRNPGQTIEQY
TRBV5-1	TRBJ2-3	12	ATTPGQGGDTQY
TRBV2	TRBJ1-4	11	ASNFGGNEKLF
TRBV7-9	TRBJ2-7	13	ASSPTGASSYEQY
TRBV19	TRBJ1-5	13	ASSIGVAGAQPQH
TRBV5-4	TRBJ1-1	12	ASRPEPSGMEAF
TRBV19	TRBJ1-4	14	ASTPQPSSTNEKLF
TRBV27	TRBJ2-7	12	ASRGSTGVHEQY
TRBV6-5	TRBJ2-1	12	ASTLAASYNEQF
TRBV5-1	TRBJ1-1	12	ASSLITGGTEAF
TRBV21-1	TRBJ2-5	14	ASSKGLEQGQETQY
TRBV27	TRBJ2-5	13	ASSFSRQGQETQY
TRBV3-1/TRBV3-2	TRBJ2-2	15	ASSQEPSGVAGGELF
TRBV7-2	TRBJ2-1	13	ASSLGGGNLNEQF
TRBV5-1	TRBJ2-2	12	ASSYDSNTGELF
TRBV3-1/TRBV3-2	TRBJ2-1	13	ASSRAGSGDNEQF